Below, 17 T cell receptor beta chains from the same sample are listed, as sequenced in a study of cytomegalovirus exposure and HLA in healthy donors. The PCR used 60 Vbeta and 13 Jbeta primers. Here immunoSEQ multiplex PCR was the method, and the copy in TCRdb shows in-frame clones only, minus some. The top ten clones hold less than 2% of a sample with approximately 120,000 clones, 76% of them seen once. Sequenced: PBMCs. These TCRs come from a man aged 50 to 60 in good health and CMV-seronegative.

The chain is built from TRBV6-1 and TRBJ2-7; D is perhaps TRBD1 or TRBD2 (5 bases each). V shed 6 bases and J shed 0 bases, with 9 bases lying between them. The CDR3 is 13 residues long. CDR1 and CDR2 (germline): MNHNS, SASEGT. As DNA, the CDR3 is TGTGCCAGCAGCCGAGGGGACTCCTACGAGCAGTACGTC. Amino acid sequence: CASSRGDSYEQYV.

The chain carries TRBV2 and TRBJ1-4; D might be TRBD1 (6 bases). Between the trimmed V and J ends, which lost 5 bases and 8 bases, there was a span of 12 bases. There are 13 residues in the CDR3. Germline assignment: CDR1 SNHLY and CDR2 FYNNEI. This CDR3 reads CASSLGAREKLFF. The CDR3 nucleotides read TGTGCCAGCAGTCTGGGGGCACGGGAAAAACTGTTTTTT.

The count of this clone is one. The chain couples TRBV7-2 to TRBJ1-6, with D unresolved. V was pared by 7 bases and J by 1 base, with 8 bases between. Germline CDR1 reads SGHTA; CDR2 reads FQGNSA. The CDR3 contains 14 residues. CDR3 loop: CASTRGSYNSPLHF. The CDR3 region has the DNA TGTGCCAGCACCCGGGGTTCCTATAATTCACCCCTCCACTTT.

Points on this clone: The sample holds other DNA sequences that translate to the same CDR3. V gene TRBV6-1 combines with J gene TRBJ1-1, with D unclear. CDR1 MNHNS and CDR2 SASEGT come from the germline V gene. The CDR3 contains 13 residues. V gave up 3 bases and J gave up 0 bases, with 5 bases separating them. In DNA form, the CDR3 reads TGTGCCAGCAGTGAGTCTGTGAACACTGAAGCTTTCTTT. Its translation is CASSESVNTEAFF.

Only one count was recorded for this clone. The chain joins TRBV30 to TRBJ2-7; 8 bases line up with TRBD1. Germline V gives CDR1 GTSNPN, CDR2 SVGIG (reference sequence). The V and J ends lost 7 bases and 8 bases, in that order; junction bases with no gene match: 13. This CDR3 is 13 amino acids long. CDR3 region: CASIRDRPSQQYF. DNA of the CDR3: TGTGCCTCAATCCGGGACAGGCCCTCACAGCAGTACTTC.

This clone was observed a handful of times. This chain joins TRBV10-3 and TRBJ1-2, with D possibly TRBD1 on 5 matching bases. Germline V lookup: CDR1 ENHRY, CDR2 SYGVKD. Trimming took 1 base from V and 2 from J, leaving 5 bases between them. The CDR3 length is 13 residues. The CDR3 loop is CAISEWGNYGYTF. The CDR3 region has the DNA TGTGCCATCAGTGAGTGGGGCAACTATGGCTACACCTTC.

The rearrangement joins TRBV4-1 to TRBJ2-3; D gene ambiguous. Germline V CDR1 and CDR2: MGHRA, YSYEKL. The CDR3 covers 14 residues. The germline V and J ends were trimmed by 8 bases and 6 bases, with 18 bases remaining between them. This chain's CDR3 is CASDWQLNTDTQYF. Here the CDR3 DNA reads TGCGCCAGCGACTGGCAGTTAAATACGGATACGCAGTATTTT.

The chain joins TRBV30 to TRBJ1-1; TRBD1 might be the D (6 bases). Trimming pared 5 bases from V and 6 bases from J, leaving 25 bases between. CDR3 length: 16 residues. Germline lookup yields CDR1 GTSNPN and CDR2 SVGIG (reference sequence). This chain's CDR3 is CAWDNLGGGGNAEAFF. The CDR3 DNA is TGTGCCTGGGACAACCTTGGGGGAGGGGGTAACGCTGAAGCTTTCTTT. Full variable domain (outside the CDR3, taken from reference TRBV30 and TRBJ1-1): SQTIHQWPATLVQPVGSPLSLECTVEGTSNPNLYWYRQAAGRGLQLLFYSVGIGQISSEVPQNLSASRPQDRQFILSSKKLLLSDSGFYLCAWDNLGGGGNAEAFFGQGTRLTVV.

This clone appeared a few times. CDR3 in amino acids: CASSQELVRETQYF. The CDR3, as DNA: TGTGCCAGCAGCCAAGAGTTGGTCCGGGAGACCCAGTACTTC. This sequence joins TRBV4-2 and TRBJ2-5; D gene uncertain. CDR3 length: 14 amino acids. The germline CDR1 and CDR2 sequences are LGHNA and YNFKEQ. Trimming removed 0 bases from V and 5 bases from J, with 10 bases in between.

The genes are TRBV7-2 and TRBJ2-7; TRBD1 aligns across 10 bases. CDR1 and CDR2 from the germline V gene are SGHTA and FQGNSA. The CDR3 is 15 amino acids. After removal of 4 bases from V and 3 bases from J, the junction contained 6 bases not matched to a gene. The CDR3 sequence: CASSSGQGNIYEQYF. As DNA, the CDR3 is TGTGCCAGCAGCTCGGGACAGGGGAATATCTACGAGCAGTACTTC.

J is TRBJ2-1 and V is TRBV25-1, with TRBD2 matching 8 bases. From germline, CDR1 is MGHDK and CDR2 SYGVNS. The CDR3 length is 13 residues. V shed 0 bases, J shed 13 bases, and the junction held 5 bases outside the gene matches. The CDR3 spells CASSEYGGGKQFF. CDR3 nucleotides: TGTGCCAGCAGTGAATACGGCGGGGGGAAACAGTTCTTC.

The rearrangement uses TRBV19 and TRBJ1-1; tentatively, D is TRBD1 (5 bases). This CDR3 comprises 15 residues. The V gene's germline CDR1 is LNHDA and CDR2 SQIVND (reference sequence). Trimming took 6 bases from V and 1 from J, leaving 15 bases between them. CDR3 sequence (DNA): TGTGCCAGTAGGGCGGCAGGGCGAGGGAACACTGAAGCTTTCTTT. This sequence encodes CASRAAGRGNTEAFF. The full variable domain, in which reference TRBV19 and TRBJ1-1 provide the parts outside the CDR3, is DGGITQSPKYLFRKEGQNVTLSCEQNLNHDAMYWYRQDPGQGLRLIYYSQIVNDFQKGDIAEGYSVSREKKESFPLTVTSAQKNPTAFYLCASRAAGRGNTEAFFGQGTRLTVV.

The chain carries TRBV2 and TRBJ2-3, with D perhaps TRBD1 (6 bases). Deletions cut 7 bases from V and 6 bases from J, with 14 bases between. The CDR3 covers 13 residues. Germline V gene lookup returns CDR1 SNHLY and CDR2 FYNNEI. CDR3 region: CASTVRQADTQYF. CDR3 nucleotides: TGTGCCAGCACCGTCAGACAGGCGGATACGCAGTATTTT.

The CDR3: CASSYMGLTEAFF. CDR3 coding DNA: TGTGCCAGTAGTTATATGGGGCTGACAGAAGCTTTCTTT. The J gene is TRBJ1-1, the V gene TRBV19, with a weak D call TRBD1 (5 bases). CDR3 length equals 13 residues. CDR1 is LNHDA, CDR2 SQIVND, per germline (reference sequence). V shed 5 bases and J shed 8 bases, with 15 bases lying between them.

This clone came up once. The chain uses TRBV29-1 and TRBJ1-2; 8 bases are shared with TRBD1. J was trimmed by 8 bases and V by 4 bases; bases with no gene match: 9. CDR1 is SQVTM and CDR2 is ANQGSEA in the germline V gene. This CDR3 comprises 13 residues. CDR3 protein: CSVGTGSSEGYTF. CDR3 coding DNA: TGCAGCGTTGGGACAGGGTCGTCGGAAGGCTACACCTTC.

This CDR3 reads CASSPQAAGAYEQYV. The CDR3, as DNA: TGTGCCAGCAGCCCCCAGGCAGCCGGCGCCTACGAGCAGTACGTC. The chain is built from TRBV7-6 and TRBJ2-7; D is unresolved. Trimming pared 5 bases from V and 2 bases from J, leaving 16 bases between. This CDR3 contains 15 residues. Per germline, CDR1 SGHVS and CDR2 FNYEAQ.

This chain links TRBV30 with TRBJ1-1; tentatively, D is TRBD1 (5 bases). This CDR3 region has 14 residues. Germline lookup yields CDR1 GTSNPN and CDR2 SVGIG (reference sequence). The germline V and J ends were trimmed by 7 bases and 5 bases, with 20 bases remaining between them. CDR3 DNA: TGTGCCTCCGGACATGACTCCCTGGGGACTGAAGCTTTCTTT. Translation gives CASGHDSLGTEAFF.